This TCR beta chain was identified during a study of control samples from healthy donors and cancer patients. The CDR3 spans 16 residues. The V end was cut by 2 bases, the J end by 3 bases, with 16 bases between. Germline V gives CDR1 SEHNR, CDR2 FQNEAQ (reference sequence). Assay used: immunoSEQ multiplex PCR; TCRdb lists only in-frame clones, some missing. This sample carries 50,000 to 55,000 clones, roughly 87% of them seen once, and the ten largest clones take 1.5% to 2%. This clone was found once. Input material: PBMCs. The chain employs TRBV7-9 and TRBJ1-2, with D hard to call. The TCR was taken from a man aged 40-55 years with colorectal cancer. CDR3 sequence: CASSLISGPGDYGYTF. The CDR3 nucleotides read TGTGCCAGCAGCTTAATTAGCGGGCCGGGTGACTATGGCTACACCTTC.